The rows below give T cell receptor beta chains drawn from one sample of a study of OX40 agonist ivuxolimab in advanced cancers. Here immunoSEQ multiplex PCR was the method, and the copy in TCRdb shows in-frame clones only, minus some. The sample yields approximately 50,000 clones, 79% seen once. The sample here was CD4+ or CD8+ T cells sorted from blood, taken in a trial of the OX40 agonist ivuxolimab. The receptor set was obtained from an adult with an advanced solid tumor such as melanoma, head and neck, liver or kidney cancer. Each CDR3 is given with its conserved first and last residue. The order of the fields is V gene, clone size, D gene, J gene, CDR3 protein, CDR3 DNA. A D gene is named only where the DNA matches it firmly. Part of the rows lack a size; the others show once, few, many or a class for expanded clones.

V gene: TRBV7-2; clone size: NA; D gene: NA; J gene: TRBJ2-1; CDR3 protein: CASSPTLREQFF; CDR3 DNA: TGTGCCAGCAGTCCTACTCTCAGGGAGCAGTTCTTC
V gene: TRBV6-6; clone size: NA; D gene: NA; J gene: TRBJ1-2; CDR3 protein: CASSYGGYTF; CDR3 DNA: TGTGCCAGCAGTTACGGCGGCTACACCTTC
V gene: TRBV4-1; clone size: NA; D gene: TRBD1; J gene: TRBJ2-1; CDR3 protein: CASSHPGQSSYNEQFF; CDR3 DNA: TGCGCCAGCAGCCACCCGGGACAGAGCTCCTACAATGAGCAGTTCTTC
V gene: TRBV7-7; clone size: NA; D gene: TRBD2; J gene: TRBJ2-5; CDR3 protein: CASSFQPGLKETQYF; CDR3 DNA: TGTGCCAGCAGCTTCCAACCGGGACTAAAGGAGACCCAGTACTTC
V gene: TRBV19; clone size: few; D gene: NA; J gene: TRBJ2-1; CDR3 protein: CASSIGTISYNEQFF; CDR3 DNA: TGTGCCAGTAGTATAGGAACAATCTCCTACAATGAGCAGTTCTTC
V gene: TRBV7-3; clone size: NA; D gene: NA; J gene: TRBJ2-1; CDR3 protein: CASSLGPGVSYNEQFF; CDR3 DNA: TGTGCCAGCAGCTTAGGGCCGGGAGTCTCCTACAATGAGCAGTTCTTC
V gene: TRBV5-1; clone size: NA; D gene: TRBD1; J gene: TRBJ1-2; CDR3 protein: CASSSPGGEGYTF; CDR3 DNA: TGCGCCAGCAGCTCTCCAGGGGGAGAGGGCTACACCTTC
V gene: TRBV19; clone size: once; D gene: NA; J gene: TRBJ1-5; CDR3 protein: CASRETGWPNQPQHF; CDR3 DNA: TGTGCCAGTAGAGAGACAGGATGGCCGAATCAGCCCCAGCATTTT
V gene: TRBV9; clone size: once; D gene: TRBD1; J gene: TRBJ1-3; CDR3 protein: CASGRGPGNTIYF; CDR3 DNA: TGTGCCAGTGGGAGGGGGCCTGGAAACACCATATATTTT
V gene: TRBV5-1; clone size: once; D gene: TRBD2; J gene: TRBJ2-7; CDR3 protein: CASSFHPTSGRKLIYEQYF; CDR3 DNA: TGCGCCAGCAGCTTCCATCCGACTAGCGGGAGAAAATTGATCTACGAGCAGTACTTC
V gene: TRBV9; clone size: NA; D gene: TRBD2; J gene: TRBJ2-7; CDR3 protein: CASSVGLGARGLADLSEQYF; CDR3 DNA: TGTGCCAGCAGCGTAGGTTTAGGGGCCAGGGGACTAGCGGATCTTTCCGAGCAGTACTTC
V gene: TRBV6-1; clone size: NA; D gene: NA; J gene: TRBJ1-1; CDR3 protein: CASTETATNTEAFF; CDR3 DNA: TGTGCCAGCACTGAGACAGCGACGAACACTGAAGCTTTCTTT
V gene: TRBV30; clone size: NA; D gene: NA; J gene: TRBJ2-2; CDR3 protein: CAWTKRGAGELFF; CDR3 DNA: TGTGCCTGGACCAAGAGGGGGGCCGGGGAGCTGTTTTTT
V gene: TRBV6-5; clone size: NA; D gene: NA; J gene: TRBJ1-4; CDR3 protein: CASTRNVLSNEKLFF; CDR3 DNA: TGTGCCAGCACCCGGAACGTTTTGTCTAATGAAAAACTGTTTTTT
V gene: TRBV28; clone size: NA; D gene: TRBD1; J gene: TRBJ1-4; CDR3 protein: CASSLPGGSFNEKLFF; CDR3 DNA: TGTGCCAGCAGTTTGCCAGGGGGGAGTTTTAATGAAAAACTGTTTTTT
V gene: TRBV7-9; clone size: NA; D gene: NA; J gene: TRBJ1-4; CDR3 protein: CASSRVANEKLFF; CDR3 DNA: TGTGCCAGCAGCCGGGTGGCTAATGAAAAACTGTTTTTT
V gene: TRBV27; clone size: NA; D gene: TRBD1; J gene: TRBJ1-1; CDR3 protein: CASKNRQGGTTEAFF; CDR3 DNA: TGTGCCAGCAAGAACAGACAGGGGGGGACCACTGAAGCTTTCTTT
V gene: TRBV19; clone size: NA; D gene: NA; J gene: TRBJ1-2; CDR3 protein: CASSIQDGYTF; CDR3 DNA: TGTGCCAGTAGTATTCAGGATGGCTACACCTTC
V gene: TRBV19; clone size: once; D gene: NA; J gene: TRBJ1-6; CDR3 protein: CASTLQGGGSPLHF; CDR3 DNA: TGTGCCAGTACCCTACAGGGAGGAGGGTCACCCCTCCACTTT
V gene: TRBV5-3; clone size: NA; D gene: NA; J gene: TRBJ1-2; CDR3 protein: CARTAGDDTF; CDR3 DNA: TGTGCCAGAACTGCGGGAGACGACACCTTC
V gene: TRBV25-1; clone size: NA; D gene: TRBD1; J gene: TRBJ2-3; CDR3 protein: CASTPLGQGAIDTQYF; CDR3 DNA: TGTGCCAGCACCCCCCTGGGACAGGGGGCTATAGATACGCAGTATTTT
V gene: TRBV6-6; clone size: NA; D gene: TRBD1; J gene: TRBJ1-1; CDR3 protein: CASSYYSTGGRAFF; CDR3 DNA: TGTGCCAGCAGTTACTACTCGACAGGGGGCCGTGCTTTCTTT
V gene: TRBV27; clone size: few; D gene: NA; J gene: TRBJ2-3; CDR3 protein: CASSFYSHGDTQYF; CDR3 DNA: TGTGCCAGCAGTTTTTACTCGCACGGAGATACGCAGTATTTT
V gene: TRBV2; clone size: NA; D gene: TRBD1; J gene: TRBJ2-5; CDR3 protein: CASRRGQGETQYF; CDR3 DNA: TGTGCCAGCAGGCGGGGACAGGGAGAGACCCAGTACTTC
V gene: TRBV19; clone size: NA; D gene: NA; J gene: TRBJ2-3; CDR3 protein: CASSMGGTDTQYF; CDR3 DNA: TGTGCCAGTAGTATGGGAGGCACAGATACGCAGTATTTT
V gene: TRBV7-9; clone size: NA; D gene: NA; J gene: TRBJ1-4; CDR3 protein: CASSFGRGGEKLFF; CDR3 DNA: TGTGCCAGCAGCTTCGGCAGGGGTGGTGAAAAACTGTTTTTT
V gene: TRBV10-3; clone size: NA; D gene: NA; J gene: TRBJ2-7; CDR3 protein: CASSSSLEQYF; CDR3 DNA: TGTGCCAGCAGTTCCAGTCTCGAGCAGTACTTC